The 30 T cell receptor beta chains below come from one sample, sequenced in a study of regulatory T cells in long-lasting Graves disease (dated by TCRdb to the early 2020s). Library creation used multiplex PCR. The reads were generated on an Illumina HiSeq 4000. TCR beta libraries were built with iRepertoire HTBI primers and Arm-PCR amplification of CDR3 regions. Through fastp at Q25 and MiXCR, TCRdb rebuilt clones from the public reads, retaining in-frame beta chains. Each entry is one CDR3 protein sequence, shown with its most common DNA and genes. The sample data list roughly 610,000 distinct CDR3 sequences, and around 16% of these were observed just once. The ten largest clones represent 12% of the sample. In light of the paper, this sample's time point label describes: newly diagnosed GD, antithyroid drugs for less than 3 months. For both TCR sequencing and RNA sequencing, RNA was extracted from PBMCs in TRIzol.

These records were also assigned to another study, of T cells in Graves' hyperthyroidism and ophthalmopathy.

Sample: peripheral blood mononuclear cells (PBMCs), taken at new diagnosis, from a patient treated with antithyroid drugs. Every receptor here comes from a man between 18 and 35 years old with Graves disease. Donor details come from another sample of the same person, matched by shared clones.

This clonotype was seen many times. The chain has TRBV13 and TRBJ2-7; TRBD1 aligns across 7 bases. From germline, CDR1 is PRHDT and CDR2 FYEKMQ (reference sequence). The V gene end was trimmed by 5 bases and the J gene end by 2 bases; junction bases not matched to a gene: 6. The CDR3 consists of 14 residues. The CDR3 DNA follows: TGTGCCAGCAGCCCTGCAGGGGGTACCTACGAGCAGTACTTC. This codes for CASSPAGGTYEQYF.

There are many counts of this clonotype. The chain uses TRBV12-3 or TRBV12-4 and TRBJ2-1; the D call may be TRBD1 or TRBD2 (5 bases each). Trimming took off 5 bases at V and 3 bases at J, with 11 bases between the two ends. The CDR3 runs to 14 residues. CDR3 region: CASSLWDGYNEQFF. The CDR3 region has the DNA TGTGCCAGCAGTCTTTGGGACGGCTACAATGAGCAGTTCTTC.

This clonotype has only a few counts. This sequence joins TRBV5-5 and TRBJ2-7; 10 bases are shared with TRBD1. V gave up 4 bases and J gave up 5 bases; unmatched junction bases: 9. This CDR3 is 15 amino acids long. Per the germline V gene, CDR1 is SGHKS and CDR2 is YYEKEE (reference sequence). The DNA of the CDR3 is TGTGCCAGCAGCCACAGGGGACAGGGGTCAGACGAGCAGTACTTC. Its translation is CASSHRGQGSDEQYF.

This clonotype turned up a few times. The V and J genes are TRBV20-1 and TRBJ2-5; tentative D call: TRBD2 (6 bases). The CDR3 extends over 15 amino acids. Germline V gives CDR1 DFQATT, CDR2 SNEGSKA (reference sequence). Trimming removed 0 bases at V and 5 bases at J, with 16 bases between. In nucleotides, the CDR3 is TGCAGTGCTAGAGATCCCCCTAGCGAGGGTGAGACCCAGTACTTC. Protein: CSARDPPSEGETQYF.

The V gene is TRBV12-3 or TRBV12-4, the J gene TRBJ1-5; 11 bases map to TRBD1. The CDR3 has 15 residues. Trimming removed 6 bases from V and 3 bases from J; junction bases left unmatched: 4. This CDR3 reads CASSWTGGLNQPQHF. The CDR3 nucleotides read TGTGCCAGCAGCTGGACAGGGGGCCTCAATCAGCCCCAGCATTTT.

This clonotype was observed many times. The V gene is TRBV12-3 or TRBV12-4, the J gene TRBJ2-3; possible D gene TRBD2, 5 bases. V lost 2 bases and J lost 8, with 11 bases in between. This CDR3 contains 13 residues. The CDR3 nucleotides read TGTGCCAGCAGTTTAACCCGGGGTAGTACGCAGTATTTT. Translated: CASSLTRGSTQYF.

The rearrangement joins TRBV30 to TRBJ1-6; no reliable D call. CDR1 and CDR2 from the germline V gene are GTSNPN and SVGIG (reference sequence). The CDR3 is made up of 15 amino acids. Trimming removed 0 bases at V and 11 bases at J, with 17 bases between. The DNA of the CDR3 is TGTGCCTGGAGTGTAAAGGGAGCCCAAAGGACACCCCTCCACTTT. This translates into CAWSVKGAQRTPLHF. The full variable domain, its missing parts supplied by reference TRBV30 and TRBJ1-6, is SQTIHQWPATLVQPVGSPLSLECTVEGTSNPNLYWYRQAAGRGLQLLFYSVGIGQISSEVPQNLSASRPQDRQFILSSKKLLLSDSGFYLCAWSVKGAQRTPLHFGNGTRLTVT.

This clonotype has a single count. The V call is TRBV11-3, the J call TRBJ2-2; 10 bases match TRBD2. With 5 bases clipped from V and 0 bases from J, the junction kept 3 bases outside the gene matches. This CDR3 is 16 amino acids long. From germline, CDR1 is SGHNT and CDR2 YENEEA. CDR3 DNA: TGTGCCAGCAGCCCCGGGACTAGCGCGAACACCGGGGAGCTGTTTTTT. It specifies CASSPGTSANTGELFF.

As concerns this clonotype: This may be a read error: a much more frequent sequence differs by one nucleotide. This rearrangement joins TRBV10-3 to TRBJ2-1; no clear D. CDR3 size: 12 residues. Trimming took off 10 bases at V and 4 bases at J, with 11 bases between the two ends. Looked up from germline, CDR1 is ENHRY and CDR2 is SYGVKD. This chain's CDR3 is CATDLNYNEQFF. In DNA form, the CDR3 reads TGTGCCACCGACCTAAATTACAATGAGCAGTTCTTC.

This rearrangement joins TRBV18 to TRBJ1-4, with 7 positions matching TRBD1. CDR1 KGHSH and CDR2 LQKENI come from the germline V gene. CDR3 length equals 14 residues. Trimming removed 4 bases from V and 8 bases from J; junction bases left unmatched: 7. The CDR3: CASSRDSEGEKLFF. CDR3 bases: TGTGCCAGCTCACGGGACAGCGAGGGCGAAAAACTGTTTTTT.

The table lists this clonotype with many counts. The rearrangement links TRBV7-9 to TRBJ2-7; 9 nucleotides line up with TRBD1. Germline CDR1 SEHNR, CDR2 FQNEAQ (reference sequence). The V segment lost 4 bases and the J segment 3 bases; nucleotides outside the gene matches: 4. This CDR3 has 14 residues. The CDR3 sequence: CASSSGTGRYEQYF. DNA for the CDR3: TGTGCCAGCAGCTCGGGGACAGGGCGCTACGAGCAGTACTTC.

This clonotype was seen repeatedly, ten times or more. This chain joins TRBV28 and TRBJ2-5; D perhaps matches TRBD1 (6 bases). CDR1 and CDR2 (germline): MDHEN, SYDVKM. This CDR3 has 17 amino acids. Trimming stripped 4 bases from V and 2 bases from J, with 20 bases between. CDR3 DNA: TGTGCCAGCAGTTCCCTCTATCTCGGGACACATCAAGAGACCCAGTACTTC. This encodes CASSSLYLGTHQETQYF.

This clonotype has more than one count but fewer than ten. V and J are TRBV4-1 and TRBJ2-2; weak D call: TRBD2 (6 bases). Trimming stripped 4 bases from V and 0 bases from J, with 9 bases between. The CDR3 is made up of 15 amino acids. CDR1 is MGHRA, CDR2 YSYEKL, per germline. In DNA, the CDR3 is TGCGCCAGCAGCCCACGGGACTCGAACACCGGGGAGCTGTTTTTT. It translates to CASSPRDSNTGELFF.

Ten or more counts support this clonotype. This chain links TRBV12-3 or TRBV12-4 with TRBJ1-1; no definite D call. V was cut by 10 bases and J by 8 bases, with 14 bases left in between. The CDR3 contains 11 residues. CDR3 amino acids: CATYSREEAFF. The CDR3 coding sequence is TGTGCCACCTACTCCCGGGAAGAAGCTTTCTTT.

This clonotype was detected many times. This chain joins TRBV12-3 or TRBV12-4 and TRBJ2-5, with 8 positions matching TRBD2. Unmatched junction bases numbered 3, after V lost 4 bases and J lost 5 bases. The CDR3 sequence is 13 residues long. CDR3 DNA sequence: TGTGCCAGCAGTTCTAGCGGGCAGGAGACCCAGTACTTC. This codes for CASSSSGQETQYF.

This clonotype was counted ten times or more. V is TRBV10-3 and J is TRBJ2-7; 13 nucleotides match TRBD2. CDR3 length: 14 residues. V shed 8 bases, J shed 3 bases, and the junction held 4 bases outside the gene matches. Germline V CDR1 and CDR2: ENHRY, SYGVKD. The CDR3 coding sequence is TGTGCCATCGGAGGGACTAGCGGGAACTACGAGCAGTACTTC. This sequence encodes CAIGGTSGNYEQYF.

About this clonotype: A read error may produce the germline difference seen at one junction end. V is TRBV3-1 and J is TRBJ1-2; D remains ambiguous. The germline V gene encodes CDR1 LGHDT and CDR2 YNNKEL (reference sequence). There are 14 residues in the CDR3. The CDR3 region is CASSPAGRPYDYTF. In DNA, the CDR3 is TGTGCCAGCAGCCCAGCCGGGAGACCCTATGACTACACCTTC.

This clonotype was counted only a few times. The chain links TRBV19 to TRBJ1-5; 8 bases align to TRBD1. The ends lost 6 bases at V and 4 bases at J; junction bases unmatched: 8. CDR1 LNHDA and CDR2 SQIVND come from the germline V gene (reference sequence). The CDR3 covers 15 residues. CDR3 sequence reads: CASRQSGQGNQPQHF. As DNA, the CDR3 is TGTGCCAGTAGGCAGAGCGGACAGGGAAATCAGCCCCAGCATTTT.

The chain combines TRBV15 with TRBJ2-5; D is ambiguous. CDR1 and CDR2 from the germline V gene are LNHNV and YYDKDF (reference sequence). This CDR3 is 15 amino acids long. Deletions cut 1 base from V and 1 base from J, with 10 bases between. The CDR3 nucleotides read TGTGCCACCAGCAGAGGTCGGGCCAGCCAAGAGACCCAGTACTTC. It encodes CATSRGRASQETQYF.

With regard to this clonotype: Mismatch with germline at one junction end may stem from a read error. The J gene is TRBJ2-3, the V gene TRBV5-1, with unresolved D. This CDR3 has 13 amino acids. Germline loops: CDR1 SGHRS, CDR2 YFSETQ. The CDR3 sequence: CASSKGGTDTQYF. CDR3 DNA: TGCGCCAGCAGCAAGGGTGGCACGGATACGCAGTATTTT.

This clonotype has a handful of counts. The V and J genes are TRBV4-2 and TRBJ2-7, with TRBD2 matching over 8 bases. Germline V gene data show CDR1 as LGHNA and CDR2 as YNFKEQ. After removal of 1 base from V and 0 bases from J, the junction contained 5 bases not matched to a gene. This CDR3 is 16 amino acids long. The CDR3 DNA follows: TGTGCCAGCAGCCAAGCACCGAGCGGGAGCTCCTACGAGCAGTACTTC. Encoded protein: CASSQAPSGSSYEQYF.

This clonotype was seen ten or more times. The V gene is TRBV29-1, the J gene TRBJ2-1; D remains unclear. Germline assignment: CDR1 SQVTM and CDR2 ANQGSEA. Trimming cost V 2 bases and J 4 bases, with 9 bases left between them. This CDR3 spans 13 amino acids. Here the CDR3 DNA reads TGCAGCGTTGAACGGACGTTATACAATGAGCAGTTCTTC. It specifies CSVERTLYNEQFF.

This clonotype was seen more than once but under ten times. The V call is TRBV6-2 or TRBV6-3, the J call TRBJ2-5, with 8 bases that match TRBD1. CDR1 is MNHEY and CDR2 is SVGEGT in the germline V gene. With V trimmed by 6 bases and J by 0 bases, 6 bases remained unmatched. This CDR3 spans 15 amino acids. This CDR3 is CASSPGGVYQETQYF. Here the CDR3 DNA reads TGTGCCAGCAGCCCAGGGGGCGTATACCAAGAGACCCAGTACTTC.

This clonotype was observed a handful of times. This sequence joins TRBV20-1 and TRBJ2-7, with D perhaps matching TRBD1 (6 bases). CDR3 length: 16 residues. Germline-derived CDR1 and CDR2 are DFQATT and SNEGSKA (reference sequence). The ends were cut back, 1 base at V and 2 bases at J, with 18 bases in the middle. The CDR3 coding sequence is TGCAGTGCTAGAGGGGGGCCCGGGACATTGACCTACGAGCAGTACTTC. Amino acids: CSARGGPGTLTYEQYF.

This clonotype was recorded at least ten times. CDR3 in amino acids: CASSKPGQGGTGELFF. The DNA for the CDR3 is TGTGCCAGCAGCAAACCGGGACAGGGGGGTACCGGGGAGCTGTTTTTT. This chain connects TRBV7-3 to TRBJ2-2, with 11 positions matching TRBD1. Germline assignment: CDR1 SGHTA and CDR2 FQGTGA. This CDR3 is built from 16 residues. The V gene end was trimmed by 5 bases and the J gene end by 5 bases; junction bases not matched to a gene: 7.

The gene calls are TRBV2 and TRBJ2-1, with 10 bases fitting TRBD2. The germline V gene has CDR1 SNHLY and CDR2 FYNNEI. Trimming took 6 bases from V and 1 from J; bases not matched to a gene: 15. The CDR3 covers 19 residues. The CDR3 sequence: CASRGLAAMKGVSYNEQFF. Here the CDR3 DNA reads TGTGCCAGCAGAGGACTAGCGGCCATGAAGGGGGTATCCTACAATGAGCAGTTCTTC. Drawing the rest from reference TRBV2 and TRBJ2-1, the complete variable domain is EPEVTQTPSHQVTQMGQEVILRCVPISNHLYFYWYRQILGQKVEFLVSFYNNEISEKSEIFDDQFSVERPDGSNFTLKIRSTKLEDSAMYFCASRGLAAMKGVSYNEQFFGPGTRLTVL.

This clonotype was detected many times. The V call is TRBV11-2, the J call TRBJ1-3; 10 bases are shared with TRBD1. Germline loops: CDR1 SGHAT, CDR2 FQNNGV. V lost 4 bases to trimming and J lost 1 base; unmatched junction nucleotides: 7. CDR3 length: 17 residues. For the CDR3, the DNA is TGTGCCAGCAGCTCAGGGGACAGGGGAGATTCTGGAAACACCATATATTTT. It codes for CASSSGDRGDSGNTIYF.

The CDR3 loop is CASSLFRTSGRAYNEQFF. CDR3 coding DNA: TGTGCCAGCAGCTTATTCCGGACTAGCGGGAGGGCCTACAATGAGCAGTTCTTC. The chain joins TRBV7-3 to TRBJ2-1; the match to TRBD2 covers 15 bases. The CDR3 contains 18 residues. Looked up from germline, CDR1 is SGHTA and CDR2 is FQGTGA. V was pared by 2 bases and J by 2 bases, with 4 bases of the junction left unmatched.

The V and J genes are TRBV20-1 and TRBJ2-5; TRBD2 agrees at 8 bases. With 8 bases clipped from V and 5 bases from J, the junction kept 10 bases outside the gene matches. Germline V gene lookup returns CDR1 DFQATT and CDR2 SNEGSKA (reference sequence). The CDR3 totals 13 residues. The CDR3 coding sequence is TGCAGTTTTAGCGGGAATGGGGAGGAGACCCAGTACTTC. This gives the protein CSFSGNGEETQYF.

This clonotype has only a few counts. The V and J genes are TRBV5-1 and TRBJ1-4; tentatively, D is TRBD1 (5 bases). The V gene's germline CDR1 is SGHRS and CDR2 YFSETQ. The V and J ends lost 1 base and 8 bases respectively, with 18 bases between them. The CDR3 sequence is 16 residues long. The CDR3 bases are TGCGCCAGCAGCTTGATCTCCGGGACGGGGGGAGAAAAACTGTTTTTT. Amino acid sequence: CASSLISGTGGEKLFF.